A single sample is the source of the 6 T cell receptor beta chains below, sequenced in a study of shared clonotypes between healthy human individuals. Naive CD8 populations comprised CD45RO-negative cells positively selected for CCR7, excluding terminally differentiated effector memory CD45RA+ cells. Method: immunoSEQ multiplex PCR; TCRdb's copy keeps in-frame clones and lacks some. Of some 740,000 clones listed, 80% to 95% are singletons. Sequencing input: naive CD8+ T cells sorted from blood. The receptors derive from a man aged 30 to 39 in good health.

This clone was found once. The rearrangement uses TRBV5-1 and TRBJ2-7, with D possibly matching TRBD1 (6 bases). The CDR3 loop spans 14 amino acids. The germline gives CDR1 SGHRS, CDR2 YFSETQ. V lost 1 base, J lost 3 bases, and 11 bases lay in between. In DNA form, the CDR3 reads TGCGCCAGCAGCTTGACAGGGCTAGACTACGAGCAGTACTTC. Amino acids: CASSLTGLDYEQYF.

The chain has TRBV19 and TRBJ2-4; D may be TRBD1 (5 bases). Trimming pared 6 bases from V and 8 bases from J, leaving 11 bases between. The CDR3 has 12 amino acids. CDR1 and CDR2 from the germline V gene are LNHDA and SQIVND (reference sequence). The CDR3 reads CASRRSRDIQYF. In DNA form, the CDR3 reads TGTGCCAGTAGGAGAAGCAGGGACATTCAGTACTTC.

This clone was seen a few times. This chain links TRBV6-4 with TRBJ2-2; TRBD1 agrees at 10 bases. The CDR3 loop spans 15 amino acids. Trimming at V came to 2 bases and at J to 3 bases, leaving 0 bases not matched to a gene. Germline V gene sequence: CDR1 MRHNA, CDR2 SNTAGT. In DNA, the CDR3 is TGTGCCAGCAGTGACGGACAGGGGGACACCGGGGAGCTGTTTTTT. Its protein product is CASSDGQGDTGELFF.

In nucleotides, the CDR3 is TGTGCCAGCAGTTTCGGCAGGACCAACTACGAGCAGTACTTC. Translated, it gives CASSFGRTNYEQYF. This rearrangement joins TRBV27 to TRBJ2-7; D gene unclear. Between the trimmed V and J ends, which lost 3 bases and 3 bases, there was a span of 12 bases. Germline lookup yields CDR1 MNHEY and CDR2 SMNVEV (reference sequence). The CDR3 extends over 14 amino acids.

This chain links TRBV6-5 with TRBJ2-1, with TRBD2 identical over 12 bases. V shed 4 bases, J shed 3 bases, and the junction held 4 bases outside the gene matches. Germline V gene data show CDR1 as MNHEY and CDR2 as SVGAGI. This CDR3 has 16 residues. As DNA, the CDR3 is TGTGCCAGCAGTTTCCTGACTAGCGGGGGCTACAATGAGCAGTTCTTC. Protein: CASSFLTSGGYNEQFF.

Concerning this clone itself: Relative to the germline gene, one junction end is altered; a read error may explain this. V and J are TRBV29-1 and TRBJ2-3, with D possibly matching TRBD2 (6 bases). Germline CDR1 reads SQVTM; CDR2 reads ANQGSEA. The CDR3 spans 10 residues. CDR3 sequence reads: CSVAGTPLPF. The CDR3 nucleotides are TGCAGCGTAGCCGGGACTCCCCTACCTTTT.